The clone carrying this T cell receptor (beta chain) turned up a few times. Study processing details: Using reference gene primer amplification, nucleated cell counts were estimated. Generated by immunoSEQ multiplex PCR, the TCRdb table keeps only in-frame clones and is missing some. V and J calls plus clone size are reproduced from that table; the DNA served to infer D and trimming. This sample has fewer than 90,000 clones, with roughly 70% found just once. The source of the sample is a study of blood T cell repertoires in COVID-19. On the study more broadly: Researchers got acute and convalescent COVID-19 samples from the United States, Italy and Spain. Nucleic acid was either cDNA or gDNA, and it came from T cells, B-cell-depleted T cells, or PBMCs.

V was cut by 2 bases and J by 5 bases, with 10 bases left in between. Per germline, CDR1 GTSNPN and CDR2 SVGIG (reference sequence). CDR3 length: 13 residues. The TCR originated in a woman over 75 with acute or convalescent COVID-19. V gene TRBV30 combines with J gene TRBJ1-5, with D possibly being TRBD1 (6 bases). Sequencing was carried out using peripheral blood. The CDR3 DNA is TGTGCCTGGAGTTCAGGGGTTCATCAGCCCCAGCATTTT. Encoded protein: CAWSSGVHQPQHF.